This passage covers 25 T cell receptor beta chains from one sample sequenced in a study of blood T cell repertoires in COVID-19 (TCRdb year 2020). Library method: the immunoSEQ multiplex PCR assay. TCRdb holds this immuneACCESS table with in-frame rearrangements only. Some clones are missing; in checked studies, unresolved V genes explain under half, and the rest has no known cause. The sample profile shows about 100,000 clones; about 85% of them were found once. The top ten clonotypes cover around 1.9% of the sample. Sequencing used peripheral blood. Receptors were obtained from a woman in her 70s with active or convalescent COVID-19.

The chain is built from TRBV24-1 and TRBJ2-3, with 12 bases identical to TRBD2. Unmatched junction bases numbered 5, after V lost 7 bases and J lost 4 bases. Germline V gene sequence: CDR1 KGHDR, CDR2 SFDVKD. The CDR3 sequence is 15 residues long. The chain's CDR3 is CATSQTSGRSDTQYF. CDR3 DNA: TGTGCCACCAGCCAGACTAGCGGGAGATCAGATACGCAGTATTTT.

The chain joins TRBV18 to TRBJ1-2; D not resolved. The germline V gene has CDR1 KGHSH and CDR2 LQKENI. Trimming pared 2 bases from V and 4 bases from J, leaving 11 bases between. The CDR3 is 14 amino acids. The CDR3 loop reads CASSPIPGIYGYTF. The DNA for the CDR3 is TGTGCCAGCTCACCAATCCCAGGAATCTATGGCTACACCTTC.

The chain recombines TRBV29-1 with TRBJ2-6; possibly TRBD1 for D (5 bases). This CDR3 has 15 residues. Trimming stripped 2 bases from V and 0 bases from J, with 8 bases between. Looked up from germline, CDR1 is SQVTM and CDR2 is ANQGSEA. The CDR3 DNA follows: TGCAGCGTTGAACAGGGTACCTCTGGGGCCAACGTCCTGACTTTC. It is translated as CSVEQGTSGANVLTF.

The count of this clone is one. The chain has TRBV3-1 (or the pseudogene TRBV3-2) and TRBJ2-6; 11 bases line up with TRBD2. The CDR3 is 18 residues long. Germline assignment: CDR1 LGHDT and CDR2 YNNKEL (reference sequence). Trimming removed 1 base from V and 0 bases from J; junction bases left unmatched: 2. CDR3 in amino acids: CASSQATSGTSGANVLTF. The CDR3, as DNA: TGTGCCAGCAGCCAAGCGACTAGCGGGACCTCTGGGGCCAACGTCCTGACTTTC.

The V gene is TRBV24-1, the J gene TRBJ2-1; 11 bases are a match to TRBD1. V shed 3 bases and J 4 bases; nucleotides not matched to a gene: 4. The V gene's germline CDR1 is KGHDR and CDR2 SFDVKD. This CDR3 has 16 residues. The CDR3 region has the DNA TGTGCCACCAGTGATCTGGACAGGGGGCCTTACAATGAGCAGTTCTTC. Protein product: CATSDLDRGPYNEQFF.

This chain joins TRBV5-5 and TRBJ1-1, with D maybe TRBD1 (5 bases). CDR3 length: 13 amino acids. The V end was cut by 5 bases, the J end by 5 bases, with 13 bases between. Germline V gene sequence: CDR1 SGHKS, CDR2 YYEKEE (reference sequence). DNA for the CDR3: TGTGCCAGCAGTACAGCAGGGAAGACTGAAGCTTTCTTT. This sequence encodes CASSTAGKTEAFF.

The chain joins TRBV28 to TRBJ1-1; 11 bases agree with TRBD1. Germline lookup yields CDR1 MDHEN and CDR2 SYDVKM. This CDR3 has 15 residues. With V trimmed by 6 bases and J by 6 bases, 9 bases remained unmatched. The CDR3 reads CASSSDGTGGSEAFF. The CDR3 DNA follows: TGTGCCAGCAGCTCTGATGGGACAGGGGGGTCTGAAGCTTTCTTT.

The gene calls are TRBV19 and TRBJ1-1; 9 positions match TRBD1. Germline V gene lookup returns CDR1 LNHDA and CDR2 SQIVND (reference sequence). Germline trimming cut 6 bases from V and 5 bases from J; bases unmatched to any gene: 10. This CDR3 has 15 residues. The CDR3 sequence is CASRRQTGGGTEAFF. In nucleotides, the CDR3 is TGTGCCAGTAGGAGACAGACAGGGGGAGGTACTGAAGCTTTCTTT.

The chain employs TRBV29-1 and TRBJ2-3; 10 nucleotides match TRBD1. Trimming at V came to 6 bases and at J to 2 bases, leaving 14 bases not matched to a gene. CDR3 size: 17 residues. Germline CDR1 is SQVTM and CDR2 is ANQGSEA. The CDR3 here is CSVGLWGTGDHTDTQYF. DNA for the CDR3: TGCAGCGTGGGCCTGTGGGGGACAGGGGACCACACAGATACGCAGTATTTT.

This clone was recorded only once. The chain employs TRBV18 and TRBJ1-5; D call uncertain. The CDR3 spans 15 residues. Germline V gene lookup returns CDR1 KGHSH and CDR2 LQKENI. The V gene lost 0 bases and the J gene lost 9 bases, with 15 bases spanning the gap. DNA for the CDR3: TGTGCCAGCTCACCACCCGGGGAATCCAATTGGCCCCAGCATTTT. As protein: CASSPPGESNWPQHF.

The V and J genes are TRBV9 and TRBJ1-3; no clear D gene. The V end was cut by 0 bases, the J end by 0 bases, with 10 bases between. The CDR3 is 16 amino acids. Germline V lookup: CDR1 SGDLS, CDR2 YYNGEE. In nucleotides, the CDR3 is TGTGCCAGCAGCGTAGCCCAACCAGGCTCTGGAAACACCATATATTTT. Translation: CASSVAQPGSGNTIYF.

This clone has a single count. The chain combines TRBV3-1 (or the pseudogene TRBV3-2) with TRBJ2-7, with 9 bases identical to TRBD1. CDR3 length: 14 residues. V lost 4 bases, J lost 5 bases, and 6 bases stayed unmatched. Germline V CDR1 and CDR2: LGHDT, YNNKEL (reference sequence). This CDR3 reads CASSLGTGKDEQYF. CDR3 nucleotide sequence: TGTGCCAGCAGCCTTGGGACAGGGAAGGACGAGCAGTACTTC.

J is TRBJ1-1 and V is TRBV28; 7 nucleotides align to TRBD1. Looked up from germline, CDR1 is MDHEN and CDR2 is SYDVKM. V dropped 8 bases and J dropped 0; count of bases not matched to a gene: 3. The length of the CDR3 is 13 residues. CDR3 sequence: CASRDSMNTEAFF. CDR3 nucleotides: TGTGCCAGCCGGGACAGCATGAACACTGAAGCTTTCTTT. Complete variable domain (other parts from reference TRBV28 and TRBJ1-1): DVKVTQSSRYLVKRTGEKVFLECVQDMDHENMFWYRQDPGLGLRLIYFSYDVKMKEKGDIPEGYSVSREKKERFSLILESASTNQTSMYLCASRDSMNTEAFFGQGTRLTVV.

The chain combines TRBV28 with TRBJ2-7; maybe TRBD1 (5 bases). Looked up from germline, CDR1 is MDHEN and CDR2 is SYDVKM. The CDR3 has 13 amino acids. Trimming left V 7 bases short and J 2 bases short, with 12 bases between. CDR3 bases: TGTGCCAGCACCCCAGGGAACCCCTACGAGCAGTACTTC. Protein sequence: CASTPGNPYEQYF.

The chain has TRBV28 and TRBJ1-2; D is perhaps TRBD1 (6 bases). The V end lost 1 base, the J end lost 8 bases, and 17 bases lay between the germline ends. The CDR3 consists of 15 residues. Per the germline V gene, CDR1 is MDHEN and CDR2 is SYDVKM. The DNA for the CDR3 is TGTGCCAGCAGTTTATTAGCCCGAACAGGGAGCGGCTACACCTTC. This encodes CASSLLARTGSGYTF.

The rearrangement links TRBV7-8 to TRBJ1-4; TRBD1 agrees at 9 bases. This CDR3 spans 17 amino acids. CDR1 SGHVS and CDR2 FQNEAQ come from the germline V gene. Trimming at V came to 1 base and at J to 4 bases, leaving 7 bases not matched to a gene. The CDR3 spells CASSLVGTGSINEKLFF. The CDR3 nucleotides are TGTGCCAGCAGCTTAGTTGGGACAGGGAGTATTAATGAAAAACTGTTTTTT.

The chain combines TRBV7-9 with TRBJ2-7, with 8 nucleotides matching TRBD2. J gave up 3 bases and V 0 bases, and 13 bases lay outside the gene matches. This CDR3 is built from 18 residues. Germline CDR1 SEHNR, CDR2 FQNEAQ (reference sequence). CDR3 sequence: CASSLARGALRPDYEQYF. CDR3 DNA sequence: TGTGCCAGCAGCTTAGCGCGGGGGGCCCTAAGGCCCGACTACGAGCAGTACTTC.

This chain uses TRBV5-6 with TRBJ1-5; D remains ambiguous. CDR1 and CDR2 from the germline V gene are SGHDT and YYEEEE. The CDR3 is 13 residues long. The V end was cut by 4 bases, the J end by 10 bases, with 15 bases between. The CDR3: CASSLRVAGPQHF. The CDR3 DNA reads TGTGCCAGCAGCCTCCGGGTGGCTGGCCCCCAGCATTTT.

The chain links TRBV7-2 to TRBJ2-5, with 7 bases fitting TRBD2. Germline V lookup: CDR1 SGHTA, CDR2 FQGNSA. This CDR3 comprises 16 residues. V dropped 5 bases and J dropped 2; count of bases not matched to a gene: 11. CDR3 sequence (DNA): TGTGCCAGCAGCCGGGTTGGGGGACTACTACAAGAGACCCAGTACTTC. Its protein product is CASSRVGGLLQETQYF.

The rearrangement joins TRBV15 to TRBJ2-1; D is unclear. The CDR3 is made up of 14 amino acids. Looked up from germline, CDR1 is LNHNV and CDR2 is YYDKDF (reference sequence). Trimming stripped 5 bases from V and 8 bases from J, with 16 bases between. The CDR3 is CATSAQKESHEQFF. In DNA, the CDR3 is TGTGCCACCAGCGCCCAGAAAGAATCCCATGAGCAGTTCTTC.

V is TRBV7-2 and J is TRBJ1-2; D remains unclear. V was trimmed by 5 bases and J by 6 bases, leaving 10 bases between them. This CDR3 has 12 residues. Germline V gene lookup returns CDR1 SGHTA and CDR2 FQGNSA. This chain's CDR3 is CASSPATHGYTF. The CDR3 DNA is TGTGCCAGCAGCCCCGCAACTCATGGCTACACCTTC.

In this sample, this clone turned up once. This sequence joins TRBV11-2 and TRBJ2-1; 7 bases match TRBD2. The germline CDR1 and CDR2 sequences are SGHAT and FQNNGV. Trimming cost V 8 bases and J 1 base; bases outside gene matches: 8. CDR3 size: 15 residues. The CDR3 sequence: CASGGERKSYNEQFF. Written as DNA, the CDR3 is TGTGCCAGCGGGGGGGAAAGGAAGTCCTACAATGAGCAGTTCTTC.

The chain is built from TRBV11-3 and TRBJ2-2, with TRBD2 matching 11 bases. Trimming cost V 6 bases and J 4 bases; bases outside gene matches: 4. This CDR3 comprises 15 residues. CDR1 is SGHNT and CDR2 is YENEEA in the germline V gene. The CDR3 DNA reads as TGTGCCAGCAGATGGACTAGCGGGTCCACCGGGGAGCTGTTTTTT. Amino acids: CASRWTSGSTGELFF.

The gene calls are TRBV5-8 and TRBJ2-5; TRBD2 matches 15 bases. CDR1 and CDR2 from the germline V gene are SGHTS and YDEGEE. J lost 4 bases, V lost 4 bases, and 8 bases had no gene match. The CDR3 covers 17 residues. CDR3 bases: TGTGCCAGCAGCACGGGACTAGCGGGGGGCGAAGTAGAGACCCAGTACTTC. Amino acids: CASSTGLAGGEVETQYF. Supplemented by reference TRBV5-8 and TRBJ2-5, the full variable domain reads EAGVTQSPTHLIKTRGQQATLRCSPISGHTSVYWYQQALGLGLQFLLWYDEGEERNRGNFPPRFSGRQFPNYSSELNVNALELEDSALYLCASSTGLAGGEVETQYFGPGTRLLVL.

The chain employs TRBV12-3 or TRBV12-4 and TRBJ1-4; TRBD1 is a possible D gene (5 bases). The CDR3 loop spans 13 amino acids. Trimming took off 3 bases at V and 7 bases at J, with 9 bases between the two ends. The CDR3 coding sequence is TGTGCCAGCAGTTTGTCAGGGTTTGAAAAACTGTTTTTT. It specifies CASSLSGFEKLFF.